A selection of T cell receptor beta chains follows, all from one sample in a study of regulatory T cells in long-lasting Graves disease. TCRdb passed the multiplex PCR reads through MiXCR, listing each CDR3 protein once. The sample consists of approximately 500,000 distinct CDR3 sequences, about a fifth of them appearing once. The specimen was peripheral blood mononuclear cells (PBMCs), collected when the disease was refractory, from a patient treated with antithyroid drugs. These receptors came from a female donor with Graves disease. The CDR3 runs from the conserved cysteine through the conserved F or W.

CSADRRDRVGYGYTF,TRBV29-1
CASSLRGDQPQHF,TRBV11-2
CACQASYNEQFF,TRBV11-2
CASSLIVGNTIYF,TRBV7-9
CAVLMNTGELFF,TRBV6-1
CASSLLPDRGKTQYF,TRBV28
CASSLPQGNQETQYF,TRBV7-9
CASSKGQRETQYF,TRBV11-3
CASSQDRVNYEQYF,TRBV4-1
CASSPLGIDGANYGYTF,TRBV9
CASSLSEGDGYTF,TRBV7-9
CASSLSLTGVNPYGYTF,TRBV28
CASSNFGVAGYTF,TRBV28
CASSEEGGRNEQFF,TRBV2
CASSVSSSFGTQYF,TRBV9
CASSPPSGLGEQYF,TRBV18
CASSSHTYGYTF,TRBV28
CASSQGIEETQYF,TRBV14
CASSPVAGVSYEQYF,TRBV3-1
CSVAKGGSPDYEQYF,TRBV29-1
CASSPQDRGITYF,TRBV9
CSARATGSGAPDTQYF,TRBV20-1
CASSPSKRLNTGELFF,TRBV12-3/TRBV12-4
CASTITPLEAFF,TRBV28
CASSFLLGARRNTEAFF,TRBV11-2
CASSYAPGVGQDQPQHF,TRBV6-5
CASSLASGGRDTEAFF,TRBV5-1
CASSYSATNQPQHF,TRBV6-5
CASSSRAWYQETQYF,TRBV7-2
CASSYPDGPRTPHEQYF,TRBV6-2/TRBV6-3
CASSLAMGQVGNIQYF,TRBV7-2
CASRRIGGTGAGYEQYF,TRBV6-1
CASSYFLETQYF,TRBV6-2/TRBV6-3
CASATQATYEQYF,TRBV27
CASSLAGKANEAFF,TRBV5-1